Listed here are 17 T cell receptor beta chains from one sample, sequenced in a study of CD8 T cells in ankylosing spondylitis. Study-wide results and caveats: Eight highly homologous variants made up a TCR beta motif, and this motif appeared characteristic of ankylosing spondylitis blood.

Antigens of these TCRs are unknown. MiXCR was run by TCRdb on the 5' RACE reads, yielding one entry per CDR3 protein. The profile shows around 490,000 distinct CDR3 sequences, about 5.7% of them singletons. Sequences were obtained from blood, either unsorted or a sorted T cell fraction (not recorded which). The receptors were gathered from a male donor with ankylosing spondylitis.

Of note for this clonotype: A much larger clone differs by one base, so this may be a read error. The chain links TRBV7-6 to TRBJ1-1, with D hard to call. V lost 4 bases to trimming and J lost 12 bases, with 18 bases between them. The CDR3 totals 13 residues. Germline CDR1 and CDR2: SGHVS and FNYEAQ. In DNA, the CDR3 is TGTGCCAGCAGCTGGACCGTACAACGGTATCCTTTCTTT. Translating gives CASSWTVQRYPFF.

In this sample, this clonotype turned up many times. In nucleotides, the CDR3 is TGCAGCGTTGAGAGCATCCCCCCACTGCGAGATACGCAGTATTTT. Translation: CSVESIPPLRDTQYF. The chain is built from TRBV29-1 and TRBJ2-3; no firm D call. V was cut by 3 bases and J by 5 bases, with 18 bases left in between. The CDR3 totals 15 residues. Germline V CDR1 and CDR2: SQVTM, ANQGSEA.

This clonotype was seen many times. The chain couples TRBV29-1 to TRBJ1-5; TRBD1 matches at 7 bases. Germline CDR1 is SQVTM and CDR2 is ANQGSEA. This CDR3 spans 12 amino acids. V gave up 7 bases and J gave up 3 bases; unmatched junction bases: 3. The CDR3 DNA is TGCAGCGGTGGGACAGCCAATCAGCCCCAGCATTTT. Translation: CSGGTANQPQHF.

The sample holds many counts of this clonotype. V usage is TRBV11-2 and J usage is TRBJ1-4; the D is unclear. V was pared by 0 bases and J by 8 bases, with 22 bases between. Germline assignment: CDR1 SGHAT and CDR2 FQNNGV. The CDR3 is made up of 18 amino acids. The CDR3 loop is CASSLEPRSATLGEKLFF. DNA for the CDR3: TGTGCCAGCAGCTTAGAACCTCGGTCCGCCACCCTGGGGGAAAAACTGTTTTTT.

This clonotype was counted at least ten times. The CDR3 bases are TGCAGCGTTGAGATGCAGCGGGGCACTGAAGCTTTCTTT. Translating it yields CSVEMQRGTEAFF. The chain couples TRBV29-1 to TRBJ1-1; D unresolved. The CDR3 has 13 amino acids. Germline CDR1 is SQVTM and CDR2 is ANQGSEA. The V end was cut by 3 bases, the J end by 4 bases, with 12 bases between. Supplemented by reference TRBV29-1 and TRBJ1-1, the full variable domain reads SAVISQKPSRDICQRGTSLTIQCQVDSQVTMMFWYRQQPGQSLTLIATANQGSEATYESGFVIDKFPISRPNLTFSTLTVSNMSPEDSSIYLCSVEMQRGTEAFFGQGTRLTVV.

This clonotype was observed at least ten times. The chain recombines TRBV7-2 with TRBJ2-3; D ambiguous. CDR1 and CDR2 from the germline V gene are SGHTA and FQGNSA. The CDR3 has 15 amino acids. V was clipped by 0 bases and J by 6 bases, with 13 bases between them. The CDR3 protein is CASSLAGVGWDTQYF. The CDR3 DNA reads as TGTGCCAGCAGCTTAGCTGGAGTGGGGTGGGATACGCAGTATTTT.

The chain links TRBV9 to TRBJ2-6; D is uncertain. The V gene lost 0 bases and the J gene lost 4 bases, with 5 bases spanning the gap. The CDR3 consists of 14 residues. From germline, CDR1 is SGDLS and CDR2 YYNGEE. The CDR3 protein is CASSVVGGANVLTF. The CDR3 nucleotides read TGTGCCAGCAGCGTAGTAGGGGGGGCCAACGTCCTGACTTTC.

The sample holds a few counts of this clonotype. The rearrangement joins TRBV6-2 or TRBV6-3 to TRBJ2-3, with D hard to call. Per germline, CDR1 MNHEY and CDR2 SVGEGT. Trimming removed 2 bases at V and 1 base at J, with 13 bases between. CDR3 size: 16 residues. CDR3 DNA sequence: TGTGCCAGCAGTTACGCTACCGCCCAGCGCACAGATACGCAGTATTTT. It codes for CASSYATAQRTDTQYF.

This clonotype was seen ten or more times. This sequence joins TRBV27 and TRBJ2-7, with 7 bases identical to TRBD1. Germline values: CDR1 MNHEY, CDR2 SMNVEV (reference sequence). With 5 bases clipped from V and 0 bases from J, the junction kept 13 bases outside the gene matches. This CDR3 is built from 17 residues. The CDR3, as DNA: TGTGCCAGCAGTCCATCATACCGACAGGGTTCCTCCTACGAGCAGTACTTC. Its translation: CASSPSYRQGSSYEQYF.

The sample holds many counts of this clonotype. CDR3 DNA sequence: TGTGCCAGCAGCATGGGGACTACCACAGATACGCAGTATTTT. Amino acids: CASSMGTTTDTQYF. V gene TRBV6-2 or TRBV6-3 combines with J gene TRBJ2-3, with 7 bases lining up with TRBD2. The CDR3 is made up of 14 amino acids. Looked up from germline, CDR1 is MNHEY and CDR2 is SVGEGT. V was clipped by 6 bases and J by 2 bases; unmatched bases: 5.

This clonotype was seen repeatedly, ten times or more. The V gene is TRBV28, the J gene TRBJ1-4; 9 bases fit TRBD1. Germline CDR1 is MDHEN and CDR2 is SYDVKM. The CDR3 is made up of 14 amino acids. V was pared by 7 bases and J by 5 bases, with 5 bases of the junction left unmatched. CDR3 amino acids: CASTSGQGNEKLFF. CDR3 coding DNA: TGTGCCAGCACCTCTGGACAGGGGAATGAAAAACTGTTTTTT.

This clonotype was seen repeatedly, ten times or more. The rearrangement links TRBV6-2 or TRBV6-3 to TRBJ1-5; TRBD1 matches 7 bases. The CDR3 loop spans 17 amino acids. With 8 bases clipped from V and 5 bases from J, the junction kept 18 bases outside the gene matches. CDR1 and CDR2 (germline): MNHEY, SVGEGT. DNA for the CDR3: TGTGCCAGCGGACGCGGGATCCGAGACAGGGTCTATCAGCCCCAGCATTTT. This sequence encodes CASGRGIRDRVYQPQHF.

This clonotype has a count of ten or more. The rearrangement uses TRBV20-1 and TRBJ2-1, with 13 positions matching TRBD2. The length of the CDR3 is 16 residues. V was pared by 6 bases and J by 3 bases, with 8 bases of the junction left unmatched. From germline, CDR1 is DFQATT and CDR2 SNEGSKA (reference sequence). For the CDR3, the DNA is TGCAGTGCCCCTGGACTAGCGGGGGACCACTACAATGAGCAGTTCTTC. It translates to CSAPGLAGDHYNEQFF.

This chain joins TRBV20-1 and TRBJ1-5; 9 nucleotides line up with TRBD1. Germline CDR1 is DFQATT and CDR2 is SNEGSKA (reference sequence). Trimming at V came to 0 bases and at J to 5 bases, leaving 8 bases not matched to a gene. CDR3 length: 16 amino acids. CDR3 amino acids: CSARDLRQGVDQPQHF. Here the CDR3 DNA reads TGCAGTGCTAGAGATCTTCGACAGGGGGTGGATCAGCCCCAGCATTTT.

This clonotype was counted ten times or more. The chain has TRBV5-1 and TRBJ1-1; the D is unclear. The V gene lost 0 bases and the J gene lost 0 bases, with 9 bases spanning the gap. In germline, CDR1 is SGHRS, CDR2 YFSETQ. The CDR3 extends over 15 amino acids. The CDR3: CASSLGTVMNTEAFF. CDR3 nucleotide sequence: TGCGCCAGCAGCTTGGGGACGGTTATGAACACTGAAGCTTTCTTT.

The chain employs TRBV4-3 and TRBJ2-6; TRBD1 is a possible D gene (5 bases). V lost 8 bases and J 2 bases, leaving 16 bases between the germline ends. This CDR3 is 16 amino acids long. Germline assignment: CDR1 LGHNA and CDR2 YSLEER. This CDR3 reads CASGIQGSPGANVLTF. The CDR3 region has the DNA TGCGCCAGCGGGATCCAGGGCTCCCCTGGGGCCAACGTCCTGACTTTC.

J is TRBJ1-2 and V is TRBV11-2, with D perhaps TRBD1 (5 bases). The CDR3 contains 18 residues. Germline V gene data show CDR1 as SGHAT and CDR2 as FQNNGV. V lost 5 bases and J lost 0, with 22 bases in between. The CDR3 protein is CASSTGSLWAKANYGYTF. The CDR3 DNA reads TGTGCCAGCAGCACAGGTTCCCTTTGGGCTAAGGCTAACTATGGCTACACCTTC.